Below, 21 T cell receptor beta chains from the same sample are listed, as sequenced in a study of cytomegalovirus exposure and HLA in healthy donors. The assay was immunoSEQ multiplex PCR, and TCRdb's table has in-frame clones only and misses some. Among 150,000 to 200,000 clones, 70% to 85% were seen once, and the ten largest hold around 15%. The sequenced sample consisted of PBMCs. All receptors derive from a woman between 25 and 40 years old in good health and CMV-seropositive.

This chain uses TRBV7-8 with TRBJ2-5; perhaps TRBD2 as D (6 bases). V was cut by 5 bases and J by 4 bases, with 26 bases left in between. There are 18 residues in the CDR3. Germline lookup yields CDR1 SGHVS and CDR2 FQNEAQ. The CDR3 sequence: CASSLGGRTTGKRETQYF. The CDR3 DNA follows: TGTGCCAGCAGCCTCGGGGGAAGAACAACTGGTAAAAGAGAGACCCAGTACTTC.

This clone was seen more than once but under ten times. J is TRBJ1-1 and V is TRBV5-1; a weak D match, TRBD1 (6 bases). Germline-derived CDR1 and CDR2 are SGHRS and YFSETQ. V dropped 6 bases and J dropped 2 bases, with 14 bases sitting between them. The CDR3 is 14 amino acids. Here the CDR3 DNA reads TGCGCCAGCATCTCCGGGACACCAAACACTGAAGCTTTCTTT. Its protein product is CASISGTPNTEAFF.

The DNA of the CDR3 is TGTGCCAGTAGTAGGGCGGGAGGCGACGGTAATGAGCAGTTCTTC. It encodes CASSRAGGDGNEQFF. This chain joins TRBV19 and TRBJ2-1, with TRBD2 matching 8 bases. The germline CDR1 and CDR2 sequences are LNHDA and SQIVND (reference sequence). The length of the CDR3 is 15 residues. J lost 7 bases, V lost 4 bases, and 9 bases had no gene match. Using reference TRBV19 and TRBJ2-1 for the parts outside the CDR3, the full variable domain is DGGITQSPKYLFRKEGQNVTLSCEQNLNHDAMYWYRQDPGQGLRLIYYSQIVNDFQKGDIAEGYSVSREKKESFPLTVTSAQKNPTAFYLCASSRAGGDGNEQFFGPGTRLTVL.

The chain combines TRBV10-1 with TRBJ2-3, with 11 bases lining up with TRBD2. This CDR3 contains 16 residues. J gave up 2 bases and V 2 bases, and 3 bases lay outside the gene matches. The germline CDR1 and CDR2 sequences are WNHNN and SYGVQD (reference sequence). CDR3 in amino acids: CASSETSGRVTDTQYF. The CDR3 bases are TGCGCCAGCAGTGAGACTAGCGGGAGAGTCACAGATACGCAGTATTTT.

The genes are TRBV5-6 and TRBJ2-7; D gene ambiguous. Trimming took off 7 bases at V and 4 bases at J, with 18 bases between the two ends. The germline V gene encodes CDR1 SGHDT and CDR2 YYEEEE. The CDR3 covers 14 residues. The CDR3 bases are TGTGCCAGCTACGGAATAAACAGAGTATACGAGCAGTACTTC. Its translation is CASYGINRVYEQYF.

This clone appeared a few times. The chain has TRBV2 and TRBJ1-5, with D perhaps matching TRBD1 (5 bases). The CDR3 is 13 residues long. Germline lookup yields CDR1 SNHLY and CDR2 FYNNEI. V was pared by 6 bases and J by 6 bases, with 12 bases between. CDR3 sequence (DNA): TGTGCCAGCAGCAGGGATTCTGGTCAGCCCCAGCATTTT. Its translation: CASSRDSGQPQHF.

The CDR3 reads CASSLQSGRARQQFF. CDR3 DNA: TGTGCCAGCAGCTTGCAAAGCGGGAGGGCCAGGCAGCAGTTCTTC. J is TRBJ2-1 and V is TRBV7-8, with 10 bases lining up with TRBD2. CDR1 is SGHVS, CDR2 FQNEAQ, per germline. The J segment lost 11 bases and the V segment lost 3 bases, leaving 10 bases of the junction unmatched. The CDR3 has 15 residues.

The chain employs TRBV14 and TRBJ1-1; D is undetermined. V was trimmed by 2 bases and J by 8 bases, leaving 9 bases between them. This CDR3 has 12 residues. CDR1 and CDR2 (germline): SGHDN, FVKESK. The DNA for the CDR3 is TGTGCCAGCAGCCAATTTGGGAGGGAAGCTTTCTTT. It yields the protein CASSQFGREAFF.

The V call is TRBV15, the J call TRBJ2-7; D perhaps matches TRBD2 (7 bases). Germline CDR1 reads LNHNV; CDR2 reads YYDKDF (reference sequence). V lost 3 bases and J lost 6, with 12 bases in between. The CDR3 is 13 residues long. The chain's CDR3 is CATSRGGHLEQYF. The CDR3 DNA reads TGTGCCACCAGCAGGGGGGGGCACCTCGAGCAGTACTTC. Full variable domain (outside the CDR3, taken from reference TRBV15 and TRBJ2-7): DAMVIQNPRYQVTQFGKPVTLSCSQTLNHNVMYWYQQKSSQAPKLLFHYYDKDFNNEADTPDNFQSRRPNTSFCFLDIRSPGLGDTAMYLCATSRGGHLEQYFGPGTRLTVT.

The chain employs TRBV19 and TRBJ2-6, with D possibly TRBD2 on 5 matching bases. This CDR3 is built from 16 residues. Germline-derived CDR1 and CDR2 are LNHDA and SQIVND (reference sequence). V gave up 5 bases and J gave up 0 bases, with 11 bases separating them. The CDR3 DNA is TGTGCCAGTAGTCCCCAACGGGGCTCTGGGGCCAACGTCCTGACTTTC. As protein: CASSPQRGSGANVLTF.

Written as DNA, the CDR3 is TGTGCCAGCAGTTATAAGGAGGTTTTTATCCACCCCCAGCATTTT. This gives the protein CASSYKEVFIHPQHF. The chain is built from TRBV6-5 and TRBJ1-5; D gene uncertain. The germline V and J ends were trimmed by 3 bases and 10 bases, with 19 bases remaining between them. The CDR3 consists of 15 residues. Germline CDR1 MNHEY, CDR2 SVGAGI.

V and J are TRBV4-2 and TRBJ2-2; D unclear. Trimming shortened V by 0 bases and J by 6 bases, and 11 bases separated the two germline ends. CDR1 is LGHNA, CDR2 YNFKEQ, per germline. The CDR3 covers 15 residues. The CDR3 DNA follows: TGTGCCAGCAGCCAAGAATTGAGTAAACCCGGGGAGCTGTTTTTT. It codes for CASSQELSKPGELFF.

This clone was recorded once. This chain uses TRBV7-8 with TRBJ2-6; TRBD1 might be the D (6 bases). V gave up 8 bases and J gave up 0 bases, with 14 bases separating them. In germline, CDR1 is SGHVS, CDR2 FQNEAQ. This CDR3 has 16 residues. This chain's CDR3 is CASFRGIASGANVLTF. The CDR3 region has the DNA TGTGCCAGCTTTAGGGGGATCGCCTCTGGGGCCAACGTCCTGACTTTC.

The J gene is TRBJ2-7, the V gene TRBV6-5; 8 bases map to TRBD2. Germline assignment: CDR1 MNHEY and CDR2 SVGAGI. V lost 11 bases to trimming and J lost 0 bases; unmatched junction nucleotides: 9. CDR3 length equals 14 residues. The CDR3 coding sequence is TGTGCCGCAAGCCTACGGGAGGGCTCCTACGAGCAGTACTTC. Protein sequence: CAASLREGSYEQYF.

The CDR3 DNA reads TGTGCCAGCAGCAAAGCTACTAGCGGGAGGACCGGGGAGCTGTTTTTT. Its protein product is CASSKATSGRTGELFF. The rearrangement joins TRBV9 to TRBJ2-2, with 12 bases aligning to TRBD2. The J segment lost 5 bases and the V segment lost 4 bases, leaving 6 bases of the junction unmatched. In germline, CDR1 is SGDLS, CDR2 YYNGEE. This CDR3 comprises 16 residues.

V gene TRBV19 combines with J gene TRBJ1-1; D is ambiguous. The CDR3 has 13 residues. Trimming removed 9 bases at V and 1 base at J, with 12 bases between. CDR1 and CDR2 from the germline V gene are LNHDA and SQIVND (reference sequence). The chain's CDR3 is CASSRRGNTEAFF. The CDR3 DNA sequence: TGTGCCAGCTCCCGCCGGGGGAACACTGAAGCTTTCTTT. The full variable domain, completed using reference TRBV19 and TRBJ1-1, is DGGITQSPKYLFRKEGQNVTLSCEQNLNHDAMYWYRQDPGQGLRLIYYSQIVNDFQKGDIAEGYSVSREKKESFPLTVTSAQKNPTAFYLCASSRRGNTEAFFGQGTRLTVV.

The rearrangement joins TRBV6-5 to TRBJ2-7; D not resolved. The CDR3 is 13 residues long. Between the trimmed V and J ends, which lost 4 bases and 0 bases, there was a span of 7 bases. CDR1 and CDR2 (germline): MNHEY, SVGAGI. This CDR3 reads CASSSEYSYEQYF. In DNA form, the CDR3 reads TGTGCCAGCAGTTCAGAATACTCCTACGAGCAGTACTTC.

This chain joins TRBV2 and TRBJ1-5, with 7 bases lining up with TRBD1. The length of the CDR3 is 15 residues. Germline values: CDR1 SNHLY, CDR2 FYNNEI. With V trimmed by 4 bases and J by 1 base, 4 bases remained unmatched. CDR3 bases: TGTGCCAGCAGTGGTGACAGGGCGAGCAATCAGCCCCAGCATTTT. The encoded protein is CASSGDRASNQPQHF.

This CDR3 is CASSLFNVLTF. The CDR3 DNA reads as TGTGCCAGTAGCTTATTCAACGTCCTGACTTTC. The chain is built from TRBV19 and TRBJ2-6; D unclear. From germline, CDR1 is LNHDA and CDR2 SQIVND (reference sequence). The CDR3 totals 11 residues. Trimming took 6 bases from V and 9 from J, leaving 6 bases between them.

This clone was counted once. The chain recombines TRBV7-2 with TRBJ2-7; 8 bases are shared with TRBD1. Germline CDR1 reads SGHTA; CDR2 reads FQGNSA. This CDR3 has 15 amino acids. After removal of 6 bases from V and 2 bases from J, the junction contained 9 bases not matched to a gene. The CDR3 loop is CASSFRTGPTYEQYF. The CDR3 DNA reads TGTGCCAGCAGTTTTAGGACAGGGCCAACCTACGAGCAGTACTTC.

This chain connects TRBV18 to TRBJ1-1; the D gene is possibly TRBD1 (5 bases). The V gene's germline CDR1 is KGHSH and CDR2 LQKENI. The V gene lost 4 bases and the J gene lost 0 bases, with 12 bases spanning the gap. The CDR3 consists of 15 residues. The CDR3 coding sequence is TGTGCCAGCTCACTAGGGGCAGCATTGAACACTGAAGCTTTCTTT. It translates to CASSLGAALNTEAFF.